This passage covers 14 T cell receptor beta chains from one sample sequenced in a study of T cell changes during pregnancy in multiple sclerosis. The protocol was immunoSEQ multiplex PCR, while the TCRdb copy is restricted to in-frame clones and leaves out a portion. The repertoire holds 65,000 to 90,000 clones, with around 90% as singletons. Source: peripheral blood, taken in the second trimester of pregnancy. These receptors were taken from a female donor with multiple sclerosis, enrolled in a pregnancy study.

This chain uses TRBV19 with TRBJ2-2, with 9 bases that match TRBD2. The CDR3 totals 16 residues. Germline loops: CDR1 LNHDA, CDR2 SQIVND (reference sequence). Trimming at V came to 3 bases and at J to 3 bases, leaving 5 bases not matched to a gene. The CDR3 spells CASSIRSGRHTGELFF. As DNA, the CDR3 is TGTGCCAGTAGTATTAGGAGCGGGAGGCACACCGGGGAGCTGTTTTTT.

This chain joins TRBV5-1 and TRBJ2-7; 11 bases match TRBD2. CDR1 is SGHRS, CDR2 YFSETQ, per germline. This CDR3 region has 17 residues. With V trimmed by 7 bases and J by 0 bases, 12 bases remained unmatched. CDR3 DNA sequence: TGCGCCAGCCGACTAGGACTAGCGGGTCTGAGCTCCTACGAGCAGTACTTC. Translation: CASRLGLAGLSSYEQYF.

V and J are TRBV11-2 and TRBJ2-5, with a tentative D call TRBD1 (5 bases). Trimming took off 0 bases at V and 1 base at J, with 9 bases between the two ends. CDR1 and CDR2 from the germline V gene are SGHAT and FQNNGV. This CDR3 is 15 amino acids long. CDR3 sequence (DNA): TGTGCCAGCAGCTTAGATTTCCAGGGCCAAGAGACCCAGTACTTC. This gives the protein CASSLDFQGQETQYF.

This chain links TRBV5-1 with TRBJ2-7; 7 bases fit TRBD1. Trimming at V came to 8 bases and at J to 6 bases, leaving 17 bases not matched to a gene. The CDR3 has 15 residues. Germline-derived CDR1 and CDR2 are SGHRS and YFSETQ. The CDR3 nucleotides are TGCGCCAGTCAAGGGGTCGGGACAGCACAGTCCGAGCAGTACTTC. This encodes CASQGVGTAQSEQYF.

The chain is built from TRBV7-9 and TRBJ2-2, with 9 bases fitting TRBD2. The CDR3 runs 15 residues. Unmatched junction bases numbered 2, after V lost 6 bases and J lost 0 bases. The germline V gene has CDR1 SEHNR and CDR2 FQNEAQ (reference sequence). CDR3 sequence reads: CASRPSGANTGELFF. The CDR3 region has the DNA TGTGCCAGCAGACCTAGCGGGGCGAACACCGGGGAGCTGTTTTTT.

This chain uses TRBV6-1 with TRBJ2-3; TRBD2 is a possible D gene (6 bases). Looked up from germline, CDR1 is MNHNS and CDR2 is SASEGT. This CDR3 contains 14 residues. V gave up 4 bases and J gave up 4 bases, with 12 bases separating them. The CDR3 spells CASSVWRAADTQYF. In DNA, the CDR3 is TGTGCCAGCAGTGTGTGGAGGGCCGCAGATACGCAGTATTTT.

CDR3 nucleotides: TGTGCCAGCAGCTTGGCAGGGTTGAGCTACGAGCAGTACTTC. This codes for CASSLAGLSYEQYF. The rearrangement uses TRBV5-5 and TRBJ2-7; tentative D call: TRBD1 (5 bases). CDR3 length equals 14 residues. Germline CDR1 reads SGHKS; CDR2 reads YYEKEE (reference sequence). Trimming removed 0 bases at V and 3 bases at J, with 10 bases between.

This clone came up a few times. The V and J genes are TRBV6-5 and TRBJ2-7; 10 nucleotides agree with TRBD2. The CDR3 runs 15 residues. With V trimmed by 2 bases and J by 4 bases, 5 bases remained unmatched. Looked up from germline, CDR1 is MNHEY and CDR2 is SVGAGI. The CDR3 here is CASSYSGGAIYEQYF. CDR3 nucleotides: TGTGCCAGCAGTTACAGCGGGGGGGCTATTTACGAGCAGTACTTC.

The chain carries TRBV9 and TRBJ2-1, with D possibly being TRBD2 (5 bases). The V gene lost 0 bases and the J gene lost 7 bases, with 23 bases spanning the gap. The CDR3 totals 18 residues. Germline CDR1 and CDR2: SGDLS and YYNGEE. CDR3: CASSVDPGQRNGRNEQFF. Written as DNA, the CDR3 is TGTGCCAGCAGCGTAGACCCCGGGCAGCGGAATGGACGAAATGAGCAGTTCTTC.

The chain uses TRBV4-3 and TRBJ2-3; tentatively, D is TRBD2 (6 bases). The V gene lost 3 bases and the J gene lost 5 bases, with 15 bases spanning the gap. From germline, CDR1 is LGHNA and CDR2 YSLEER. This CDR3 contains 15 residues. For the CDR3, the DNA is TGCGCCAGCAGCCAGACGCGGGGAGCCGGAGATACGCAGTATTTT. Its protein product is CASSQTRGAGDTQYF.

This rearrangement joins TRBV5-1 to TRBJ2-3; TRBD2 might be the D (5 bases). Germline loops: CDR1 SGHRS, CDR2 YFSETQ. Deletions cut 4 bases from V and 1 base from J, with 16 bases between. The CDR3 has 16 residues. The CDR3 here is CASSLLAEVGTDTQYF. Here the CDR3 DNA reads TGCGCCAGCAGCCTCCTGGCGGAGGTAGGCACAGATACGCAGTATTTT.

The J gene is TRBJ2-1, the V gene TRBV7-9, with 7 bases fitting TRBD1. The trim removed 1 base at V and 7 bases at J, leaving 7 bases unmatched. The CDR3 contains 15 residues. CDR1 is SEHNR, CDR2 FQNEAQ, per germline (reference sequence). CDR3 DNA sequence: TGTGCCAGCAGCTTAGGACAGGGAACGGGAAATGAGCAGTTCTTC. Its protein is CASSLGQGTGNEQFF.

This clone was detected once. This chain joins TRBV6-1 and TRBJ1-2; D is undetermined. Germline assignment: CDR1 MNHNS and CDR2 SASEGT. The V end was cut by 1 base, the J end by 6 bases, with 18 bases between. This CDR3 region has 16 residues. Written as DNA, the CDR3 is TGTGCCAGCAGTGAAGAAGTGAGGGCACGCGTCAATGGCTACACCTTC. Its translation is CASSEEVRARVNGYTF.

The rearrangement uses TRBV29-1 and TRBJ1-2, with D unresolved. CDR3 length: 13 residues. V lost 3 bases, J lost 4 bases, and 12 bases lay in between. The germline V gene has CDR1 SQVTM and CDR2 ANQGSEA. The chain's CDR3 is CSVDGGLSYGYTF. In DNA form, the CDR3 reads TGCAGCGTTGATGGCGGGCTGAGCTATGGCTACACCTTC. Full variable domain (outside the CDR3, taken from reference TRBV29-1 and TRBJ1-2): SAVISQKPSRDICQRGTSLTIQCQVDSQVTMMFWYRQQPGQSLTLIATANQGSEATYESGFVIDKFPISRPNLTFSTLTVSNMSPEDSSIYLCSVDGGLSYGYTFGSGTRLTVV.